The 26 T cell receptor beta chains in this list originate from one sample, sequenced in a study of blood T cell repertoires in COVID-19. The repertoire was sequenced with immunoSEQ multiplex PCR; TCRdb's copy has only in-frame clones and lacks some. Of fewer than 400,000 clones in the sample, 83% were seen once. The sample taken for sequencing was peripheral blood. The source of these receptors is a man aged 30-40 years with active or convalescent COVID-19.

The chain recombines TRBV6-1 with TRBJ1-6; tentatively, D is TRBD1 (6 bases). The CDR3 sequence is 15 residues long. With 1 base removed from V and 10 bases from J, the gap between germline ends came to 14 bases. Germline values: CDR1 MNHNS, CDR2 SASEGT. The CDR3 reads CASSEVWGGGSPLHF. The CDR3 DNA reads as TGTGCCAGCAGTGAAGTGTGGGGGGGCGGATCACCCCTCCACTTT.

The V call is TRBV7-2, the J call TRBJ1-1; TRBD1 might be the D (5 bases). V gave up 8 bases and J gave up 0 bases, with 19 bases separating them. The CDR3 contains 16 residues. Germline values: CDR1 SGHTA, CDR2 FQGNSA. The DNA for the CDR3 is TGTGCCAGCGTTCGGGGGTTCGGAGAAATGAACACTGAAGCTTTCTTT. The encoded protein is CASVRGFGEMNTEAFF.

The genes are TRBV28 and TRBJ1-5; TRBD1 is a possible D gene (5 bases). The germline gives CDR1 MDHEN, CDR2 SYDVKM. V shed 2 bases and J shed 0 bases, with 14 bases lying between them. CDR3 length: 17 amino acids. CDR3 sequence (DNA): TGTGCCAGCAGTTTAGGGGCAGCACCCTATAGCAATCAGCCCCAGCATTTT. Translated, it gives CASSLGAAPYSNQPQHF. The variable domain in full, completed from reference TRBV28 and TRBJ1-5, reads DVKVTQSSRYLVKRTGEKVFLECVQDMDHENMFWYRQDPGLGLRLIYFSYDVKMKEKGDIPEGYSVSREKKERFSLILESASTNQTSMYLCASSLGAAPYSNQPQHFGDGTRLSIL.

The gene calls are TRBV11-2 and TRBJ2-5, with 7 bases aligning to TRBD2. Germline V lookup: CDR1 SGHAT, CDR2 FQNNGV. The CDR3 loop spans 14 amino acids. Losses at the gene ends were 4 bases for V and 5 bases for J; bases not matched to a gene: 7. CDR3 amino acids: CASSSRLAKETQYF. The CDR3 region has the DNA TGTGCCAGCAGCTCGAGACTAGCAAAGGAGACCCAGTACTTC.

J is TRBJ2-1 and V is TRBV7-3; TRBD1 matches at 7 bases. Germline V gives CDR1 SGHTA, CDR2 FQGTGA. The CDR3 covers 15 residues. Trimming took 4 bases from V and 4 from J; bases not matched to a gene: 7. The CDR3 here is CASSSRDRDYNEQFF. The DNA for the CDR3 is TGTGCCAGCAGCTCCCGGGACAGAGATTACAATGAGCAGTTCTTC.

The chain has TRBV29-1 and TRBJ1-3; possible D gene TRBD1, 6 bases. The CDR3 runs to 12 residues. Germline CDR1 is SQVTM and CDR2 is ANQGSEA. Written as DNA, the CDR3 is TGCACCGGGGACATGGTTGGAAACACCATATATTTT. Translation: CTGDMVGNTIYF.

This chain connects TRBV4-3 to TRBJ1-1; 9 bases line up with TRBD1. Germline V lookup: CDR1 LGHNA, CDR2 YSLEER. This CDR3 contains 14 residues. V lost 4 bases, J lost 1 base, and 1 base stayed unmatched. CDR3 amino acids: CASSLTGGNTEAFF. The CDR3, as DNA: TGCGCCAGCAGCCTGACAGGGGGGAACACTGAAGCTTTCTTT.

This sequence joins TRBV28 and TRBJ2-1, with 7 bases that match TRBD1. CDR1 and CDR2 (germline): MDHEN, SYDVKM. The CDR3 is 14 amino acids. The V segment lost 2 bases and the J segment 8 bases; nucleotides outside the gene matches: 6. The CDR3 nucleotides are TGTGCCAGCAGTTTAAAACAGGGGATCCATGAGCAGTTCTTC. Its protein is CASSLKQGIHEQFF. The entire variable domain, with the rest obtained from reference TRBV28 and TRBJ2-1, is as follows: DVKVTQSSRYLVKRTGEKVFLECVQDMDHENMFWYRQDPGLGLRLIYFSYDVKMKEKGDIPEGYSVSREKKERFSLILESASTNQTSMYLCASSLKQGIHEQFFGPGTRLTVL.

The DNA of the CDR3 is TGTGCCAGCAGTACACAGGGTATAATGAACACTGAAGCTTTCTTT. Translating it yields CASSTQGIMNTEAFF. The chain carries TRBV6-5 and TRBJ1-1; tentatively, D is TRBD1 (6 bases). The CDR3 length is 15 residues. V shed 5 bases and J shed 0 bases, with 13 bases lying between them. Germline-derived CDR1 and CDR2 are MNHEY and SVGAGI.

The rearrangement joins TRBV14 to TRBJ2-7, with a weak D call TRBD2 (6 bases). The length of the CDR3 is 15 residues. Trimming shortened V by 2 bases and J by 0 bases, and 11 bases separated the two germline ends. Germline V lookup: CDR1 SGHDN, CDR2 FVKESK. The CDR3 DNA follows: TGTGCCAGCAGCCAAAGGAGGGTCAACTCCTACGAGCAGTACTTC. Translated: CASSQRRVNSYEQYF.

The V gene is TRBV5-1, the J gene TRBJ2-3, with 11 bases matching TRBD2. The CDR3 covers 19 residues. With 1 base clipped from V and 4 bases from J, the junction kept 14 bases outside the gene matches. The germline CDR1 and CDR2 sequences are SGHRS and YFSETQ. The CDR3 DNA is TGCGCCAGCAGCTTGCGAACCCCCCCGGGACTAGCGGCAGCAGATACGCAGTATTTT. Its translation: CASSLRTPPGLAAADTQYF.

The J gene is TRBJ1-5, the V gene TRBV19, with a tentative D call TRBD1 (5 bases). The CDR3 length is 15 residues. V lost 4 bases to trimming and J lost 4 bases, with 14 bases between them. Germline V gives CDR1 LNHDA, CDR2 SQIVND (reference sequence). CDR3 bases: TGTGCCAGTAGTAAAGGCAGGGCGGGGAATCAGCCCCAGCATTTT. Translated: CASSKGRAGNQPQHF.

The sample holds a few counts of this clone. The CDR3 nucleotides are TGTGCCAGCAGGTTCCTAGCGGGACGAACCTACGAGCAGTACTTC. This translates into CASRFLAGRTYEQYF. V is TRBV7-2 and J is TRBJ2-7, with 9 bases that match TRBD2. The junction had 8 bases not matched to a gene; V was cut back by 6 bases and J by 2 bases. CDR1 and CDR2 (germline): SGHTA, FQGNSA. The CDR3 is 15 residues long. Using reference TRBV7-2 and TRBJ2-7 for the parts outside the CDR3, the full variable domain is GAGVSQSPSNKVTEKGKDVELRCDPISGHTALYWYRQSLGQGLEFLIYFQGNSAPDKSGLPSDRFSAERTGGSVSTLTIQRTQQEDSAVYLCASRFLAGRTYEQYFGPGTRLTVT.

This chain links TRBV7-2 with TRBJ1-1; D remains unclear. The CDR3 runs 11 residues. Trimming cost V 5 bases and J 10 bases, with 11 bases left between them. The germline CDR1 and CDR2 sequences are SGHTA and FQGNSA. The CDR3 bases are TGTGCCAGCAGCCCCGGCCGGGGAGCTTTCTTT. It yields the protein CASSPGRGAFF.

The J gene is TRBJ1-2, the V gene TRBV30; D gene uncertain. Germline V CDR1 and CDR2: GTSNPN, SVGIG (reference sequence). V dropped 3 bases and J dropped 2 bases, with 10 bases sitting between them. The CDR3 is 13 residues long. CDR3 loop: CAWSLGPNYGYTF. The DNA for the CDR3 is TGTGCCTGGAGCCTTGGGCCCAACTATGGCTACACCTTC.

This rearrangement joins TRBV28 to TRBJ1-6; TRBD1 aligns across 9 bases. CDR3 length: 13 residues. Germline loops: CDR1 MDHEN, CDR2 SYDVKM. The ends lost 7 bases at V and 9 bases at J; junction bases unmatched: 4. CDR3 sequence reads: CASKGQGISPLHF. The CDR3 DNA follows: TGTGCCAGCAAAGGACAGGGGATTTCACCCCTCCACTTT.

The chain couples TRBV6-2 or TRBV6-3 to TRBJ1-3; D unclear. This CDR3 has 14 residues. Germline V CDR1 and CDR2: MNHEY, SVGEGT. V lost 2 bases and J lost 0, with 5 bases in between. CDR3 sequence: CASSYGDSGNTIYF. In DNA, the CDR3 is TGTGCCAGCAGTTACGGAGACTCTGGAAACACCATATATTTT.

The CDR3 region has the DNA TGTGCCAGCTCACCGACAGGGGGCCGTAGCACAGATACGCAGTATTTT. It encodes CASSPTGGRSTDTQYF. V usage is TRBV18 and J usage is TRBJ2-3; 10 bases fit TRBD1. This CDR3 has 16 residues. V lost 3 bases and J lost 0; bases outside the gene matches: 3. CDR1 is KGHSH, CDR2 LQKENI, per germline.

This clone was recorded only once. The chain links TRBV3-1 (or the pseudogene TRBV3-2) to TRBJ1-1, with D possibly matching TRBD1 (5 bases). CDR1 and CDR2 (germline): LGHDT, YNNKEL (reference sequence). CDR3 length: 13 amino acids. V was pared by 1 base and J by 3 bases, with 6 bases between. Here the CDR3 DNA reads TGTGCCAGCAGCCAAGTCAGGGACACTGAAGCTTTCTTT. Protein: CASSQVRDTEAFF.

This rearrangement joins TRBV7-8 to TRBJ1-4, with no clear D. Germline V gives CDR1 SGHVS, CDR2 FQNEAQ. The V gene lost 4 bases and the J gene lost 8 bases, with 14 bases spanning the gap. The CDR3 covers 14 residues. The CDR3 here is CASSSRPAREKLFF. For the CDR3, the DNA is TGTGCCAGCAGCTCCCGACCCGCGAGGGAAAAACTGTTTTTT.

This chain links TRBV5-1 with TRBJ1-4, with D maybe TRBD1 (6 bases). The V and J ends lost 4 bases and 7 bases respectively, with 14 bases between them. Germline assignment: CDR1 SGHRS and CDR2 YFSETQ. The CDR3 runs to 14 residues. In DNA, the CDR3 is TGCGCCAGCAGCGCAGAACAGGGCGGTGAAAAACTGTTTTTT. Protein sequence: CASSAEQGGEKLFF. Based on the CDR3 plus reference TRBV5-1 and TRBJ1-4, the full variable domain is KAGVTQTPRYLIKTRGQQVTLSCSPISGHRSVSWYQQTPGQGLQFLFEYFSETQRNKGNFPGRFSGRQFSNSRSEMNVSTLELGDSALYLCASSAEQGGEKLFFGSGTQLSVL.

This chain connects TRBV6-7 to TRBJ1-1, with unresolved D. TRBV6-7 is an ORF, with its function uncertain. Trimming left V 7 bases short and J 4 bases short, with 10 bases between. The CDR3 sequence is 12 residues long. This CDR3 reads CASTTSTTEAFF. Here the CDR3 DNA reads TGTGCCAGCACCACGAGCACCACTGAAGCTTTCTTT.

In this sample, this clone turned up once. The chain joins TRBV11-1 to TRBJ2-7, with 10 bases identical to TRBD2. Germline V lookup: CDR1 SGHAT, CDR2 FQDESV (reference sequence). Germline trimming cut 6 bases from V and 3 bases from J; bases unmatched to any gene: 5. The CDR3 length is 14 residues. For the CDR3, the DNA is TGTGCCAGCAGTTTCCAGCGGGAGGGCTACGAGCAGTACTTC. The encoded protein is CASSFQREGYEQYF.

V is TRBV15 and J is TRBJ1-4; 7 bases fit TRBD1. After removal of 5 bases from V and 7 bases from J, the junction contained 13 bases not matched to a gene. Per the germline V gene, CDR1 is LNHNV and CDR2 is YYDKDF (reference sequence). CDR3 size: 16 residues. The CDR3 nucleotides are TGTGCCACCAGCGAAGATGGAGGGGGCTCGGTTGAAAAACTGTTTTTT. This sequence encodes CATSEDGGGSVEKLFF.

The chain employs TRBV12-5 and TRBJ2-2; a possible D gene is TRBD2 (5 bases). The germline V gene has CDR1 LGHNT and CDR2 FRNRAP. The CDR3 has 16 residues. V was trimmed by 7 bases and J by 2 bases, leaving 17 bases between them. DNA of the CDR3: TGTGCTAGTGCCACCATCGGAGCGGATAACACCGGGGAGCTGTTTTTT. Encoded protein: CASATIGADNTGELFF.

The V call is TRBV20-1, the J call TRBJ2-1; no clear D gene. Trimming pared 6 bases from V and 5 bases from J, leaving 8 bases between. Per germline, CDR1 DFQATT and CDR2 SNEGSKA (reference sequence). The CDR3 consists of 11 residues. The CDR3 DNA reads as TGCAGTGCGGCAAAGAACAATGAGCAGTTCTTC. Translating gives CSAAKNNEQFF.